The 22 T cell receptor beta chains below were found in one sample sequenced in a study of blood T cell repertoires in COVID-19. Profiled with immunoSEQ multiplex PCR; TCRdb holds only in-frame clones, not every one. The sample has around 260,000 clones, roughly nine tenths seen once. Sequences were obtained from peripheral blood. The receptors were sampled from a young woman with COVID-19, enrolled during active disease.

V is TRBV28 and J is TRBJ1-4; possibly TRBD1 for D (6 bases). Germline V gene lookup returns CDR1 MDHEN and CDR2 SYDVKM. This CDR3 region has 12 residues. The V end was cut by 9 bases, the J end by 8 bases, with 13 bases between. Written as DNA, the CDR3 is TGTGCCAGTAACCAGAGGGGGGAAAAACTGTTTTTT. This translates into CASNQRGEKLFF. The full variable domain, its missing parts supplied by reference TRBV28 and TRBJ1-4, is DVKVTQSSRYLVKRTGEKVFLECVQDMDHENMFWYRQDPGLGLRLIYFSYDVKMKEKGDIPEGYSVSREKKERFSLILESASTNQTSMYLCASNQRGEKLFFGSGTQLSVL.

This chain connects TRBV11-2 to TRBJ1-2; 9 bases match TRBD1. Unmatched junction bases numbered 7, after V lost 5 bases and J lost 6 bases. The CDR3 is made up of 14 amino acids. Germline lookup yields CDR1 SGHAT and CDR2 FQNNGV. CDR3: CASSRTRTGDGYTF. The CDR3 DNA reads TGTGCCAGCAGCCGTACGCGGACAGGGGATGGCTACACCTTC.

The chain carries TRBV10-3 and TRBJ1-5, with D possibly matching TRBD1 (5 bases). The CDR3 runs 13 residues. The V gene lost 6 bases and the J gene lost 5 bases, with 11 bases spanning the gap. Germline CDR1 is ENHRY and CDR2 is SYGVKD. For the CDR3, the DNA is TGTGCCATCAGAGACAGCGAGGATCAGCCCCAGCATTTT. This sequence encodes CAIRDSEDQPQHF.

The J gene is TRBJ1-2, the V gene TRBV29-1; D unclear. CDR1 and CDR2 (germline): SQVTM, ANQGSEA. This CDR3 spans 12 amino acids. The V end was cut by 2 bases, the J end by 5 bases, with 9 bases between. The DNA for the CDR3 is TGCAGCGTTGAAACCCGGGAGTATGGCTACACCTTC. This translates into CSVETREYGYTF.

This chain connects TRBV27 to TRBJ1-5; the D is unclear. CDR1 is MNHEY, CDR2 SMNVEV, per germline (reference sequence). CDR3 length: 14 residues. Trimming removed 0 bases from V and 7 bases from J, with 10 bases in between. The DNA for the CDR3 is TGTGCCAGCAGTTTATCGGGCAATGAGCAGCCCCAGCATTTT. Its protein product is CASSLSGNEQPQHF.

The chain recombines TRBV25-1 with TRBJ1-2; 11 bases match TRBD1. The germline CDR1 and CDR2 sequences are MGHDK and SYGVNS. V was pared by 8 bases and J by 2 bases, with 4 bases of the junction left unmatched. This CDR3 contains 14 residues. For the CDR3, the DNA is TGTGCCAGCGGGGGACAGGGGGGGAACTATGGCTACACCTTC. It encodes CASGGQGGNYGYTF.

This clone turned up a few times. V and J are TRBV19 and TRBJ2-1; 7 bases fit TRBD2. Germline V gene sequence: CDR1 LNHDA, CDR2 SQIVND (reference sequence). V shed 4 bases, J shed 0 bases, and the junction held 3 bases outside the gene matches. The length of the CDR3 is 15 residues. The CDR3 sequence: CASSKGGSSYNEQFF. CDR3 bases: TGTGCCAGTAGTAAAGGCGGGAGCTCCTACAATGAGCAGTTCTTC.

The genes are TRBV24-1 and TRBJ1-5; tentatively, D is TRBD1 (6 bases). This CDR3 spans 15 amino acids. CDR1 is KGHDR and CDR2 is SFDVKD in the germline V gene. Between the trimmed V and J ends, which lost 5 bases and 4 bases, there was a span of 14 bases. Here the CDR3 DNA reads TGTGCCACCAGTGCTTCCGACAGGCCTAATCAGCCCCAGCATTTT. Translating gives CATSASDRPNQPQHF.

The chain combines TRBV9 with TRBJ1-4, with TRBD1 as a possible D gene (6 bases). Looked up from germline, CDR1 is SGDLS and CDR2 is YYNGEE. CDR3 length equals 15 residues. V was shortened by 0 bases and J by 5 bases, with 11 bases between the two germline ends. CDR3 region: CASSVGGQANEKLFF. The CDR3 DNA follows: TGTGCCAGCAGCGTAGGGGGACAAGCAAATGAAAAACTGTTTTTT.

This chain links TRBV24-1 with TRBJ2-2, with TRBD1 as a possible D gene (6 bases). V lost 4 bases and J 5 bases, leaving 10 bases between the germline ends. The CDR3 spans 14 residues. CDR1 is KGHDR, CDR2 SFDVKD, per germline. The CDR3 nucleotides read TGTGCCACCAGTGACCCCGGACAGACCGGGGAGCTGTTTTTT. Residues: CATSDPGQTGELFF.

This clone was observed once. The V and J genes are TRBV13 and TRBJ1-2, with TRBD1 matching 7 bases. This CDR3 is 15 amino acids long. Germline loops: CDR1 PRHDT, CDR2 FYEKMQ (reference sequence). V dropped 2 bases and J dropped 4; count of bases not matched to a gene: 7. The DNA for the CDR3 is TGTGCCAGCAGCTTACTGAGGGGGCCTCTCTATGGCTACACCTTC. Translated: CASSLLRGPLYGYTF.

This chain uses TRBV27 with TRBJ1-1, with unresolved D. Germline CDR1 MNHEY, CDR2 SMNVEV (reference sequence). The CDR3 has 14 amino acids. V dropped 3 bases and J dropped 2 bases, with 10 bases sitting between them. The CDR3 DNA reads TGTGCCAGCAGTTTCTGGGCTACTAACACTGAAGCTTTCTTT. Its protein is CASSFWATNTEAFF.

The CDR3 DNA reads as TGTGCCAGCAGCTCGGACAGGGGGTTGATCGATGAGCAGTTCTTC. As protein: CASSSDRGLIDEQFF. V is TRBV11-2 and J is TRBJ2-1, with TRBD1 matching over 10 bases. Germline assignment: CDR1 SGHAT and CDR2 FQNNGV. This CDR3 has 15 residues. The J segment lost 8 bases and the V segment lost 4 bases, leaving 8 bases of the junction unmatched.

This clone was observed once. The chain is built from TRBV7-9 and TRBJ2-1; D might be TRBD2 (5 bases). Germline lookup yields CDR1 SEHNR and CDR2 FQNEAQ (reference sequence). V lost 5 bases and J 8 bases, leaving 19 bases between the germline ends. The CDR3 has 15 amino acids. This CDR3 reads CASSPGNSISDEQFF. Here the CDR3 DNA reads TGTGCCAGCAGCCCCGGGAATAGCATCAGCGATGAGCAGTTCTTC.

The V and J genes are TRBV5-4 and TRBJ1-4; D unclear. This CDR3 region has 14 residues. V lost 0 bases, J lost 4 bases, and 7 bases lay in between. Germline V gene sequence: CDR1 SGHNT, CDR2 YYREEE (reference sequence). The CDR3 coding sequence is TGTGCCAGCAGCTTGGAACAGAATAATGAAAAACTGTTTTTT. This sequence encodes CASSLEQNNEKLFF.

V usage is TRBV3-1 (or the pseudogene TRBV3-2) and J usage is TRBJ1-6; tentatively, D is TRBD1 (5 bases). The V gene lost 8 bases and the J gene lost 5 bases, with 16 bases spanning the gap. Germline values: CDR1 LGHDT, CDR2 YNNKEL (reference sequence). CDR3 length: 15 amino acids. CDR3 residues: CASSPAGLNNSPLHF. The CDR3 coding sequence is TGTGCCAGCTCTCCGGCAGGGCTAAATAATTCACCCCTCCACTTT.

The CDR3 is CASSYSRGGATFF. The DNA of the CDR3 is TGTGCCAGCAGTTACTCTAGGGGGGGGGCAACTTTCTTT. The rearrangement links TRBV6-5 to TRBJ1-1, with TRBD1 as a possible D gene (6 bases). V lost 0 bases and J 12 bases, leaving 14 bases between the germline ends. This CDR3 has 13 amino acids. In germline, CDR1 is MNHEY, CDR2 SVGAGI.

The chain couples TRBV5-1 to TRBJ1-1; perhaps TRBD1 as D (5 bases). Germline lookup yields CDR1 SGHRS and CDR2 YFSETQ. CDR3 length equals 16 residues. V was pared by 2 bases and J by 4 bases, with 18 bases between. The CDR3 nucleotides are TGCGCCAGCAGCTTCCACGTGGAGGGGTTGGCCACTGAAGCTTTCTTT. Translation gives CASSFHVEGLATEAFF.

This chain connects TRBV3-1 (or the pseudogene TRBV3-2) to TRBJ2-7; 13 nucleotides align to TRBD2. The ends lost 3 bases at V and 0 bases at J; junction bases unmatched: 11. This CDR3 is built from 19 residues. Germline V lookup: CDR1 LGHDT, CDR2 YNNKEL (reference sequence). CDR3 sequence reads: CASSHTFGTSGAYSYEQYF. The DNA for the CDR3 is TGTGCCAGCAGCCATACCTTCGGGACTAGCGGGGCTTACTCCTACGAGCAGTACTTC.

The V gene is TRBV4-1, the J gene TRBJ2-1; 9 bases line up with TRBD2. Looked up from germline, CDR1 is MGHRA and CDR2 is YSYEKL. The CDR3 contains 17 residues. The junction had 12 bases not matched to a gene; V was cut back by 7 bases and J by 2 bases. CDR3 region: CASTPQSAGGPYNEQFF. CDR3 DNA: TGCGCCAGCACCCCTCAGAGTGCGGGAGGGCCCTACAATGAGCAGTTCTTC.

The chain recombines TRBV28 with TRBJ1-2; TRBD1 is a possible D gene (6 bases). The germline CDR1 and CDR2 sequences are MDHEN and SYDVKM. The CDR3 totals 12 residues. Trimming removed 3 bases at V and 9 bases at J, with 11 bases between. The DNA for the CDR3 is TGTGCCAGCAGTTTCAGGGGAAGGAGCTACACCTTC. Its protein product is CASSFRGRSYTF.

The chain couples TRBV19 to TRBJ2-5; TRBD2 agrees at 9 bases. CDR1 LNHDA and CDR2 SQIVND come from the germline V gene (reference sequence). The CDR3 length is 14 residues. With V trimmed by 10 bases and J by 5 bases, 11 bases remained unmatched. CDR3 loop: CATAGLAKGETQYF. CDR3 in DNA: TGTGCCACCGCGGGACTAGCCAAGGGGGAGACCCAGTACTTC.